The 18 T cell receptor beta chains listed next were all sequenced from one sample in a study of blood T cell repertoires in COVID-19. TCRdb's copy holds only in-frame clones and misses some; the assay was immunoSEQ multiplex PCR. The table records around 130,000 clones, 70% to 90% of them present only once. Specimen: peripheral blood. The source of these receptors is a man aged 55 to 70 with acute or convalescent COVID-19.

The CDR3 nucleotides read TGCGCCAGCAGCCAAGCAACAGGGGACACCGGGGAGCTGTTTTTT. It translates to CASSQATGDTGELFF. This chain links TRBV4-3 with TRBJ2-2, with 7 bases identical to TRBD1. Losses at the gene ends were 1 base for V and 3 bases for J; bases not matched to a gene: 2. The CDR3 has 15 amino acids. Germline CDR1 is LGHNA and CDR2 is YSLEER.

The rearrangement links TRBV25-1 to TRBJ2-2; the D gene is possibly TRBD2 (6 bases). V dropped 8 bases and J dropped 5 bases, with 15 bases sitting between them. The CDR3 loop spans 14 amino acids. In germline, CDR1 is MGHDK, CDR2 SYGVNS. The CDR3 loop is CASARELGTGELFF. The DNA of the CDR3 is TGTGCCAGCGCCCGGGAGTTGGGTACCGGGGAGCTGTTTTTT.

In DNA form, the CDR3 reads TGTGCCAGCAGCGCCGGTGAGCCTGGAAACACCATATATTTT. Its translation is CASSAGEPGNTIYF. This chain joins TRBV7-3 and TRBJ1-3; D is undetermined. CDR1 and CDR2 from the germline V gene are SGHTA and FQGTGA. The CDR3 runs 14 residues. V gave up 5 bases and J gave up 2 bases, with 10 bases separating them.

This clone came up once. V usage is TRBV9 and J usage is TRBJ1-1; maybe TRBD1 (5 bases). From germline, CDR1 is SGDLS and CDR2 YYNGEE. The CDR3 totals 14 residues. Trimming took 0 bases from V and 4 from J, leaving 10 bases between them. CDR3 bases: TGTGCCAGCAGCGTAGGTGCAGGGCCCACTGAAGCTTTCTTT. Its translation is CASSVGAGPTEAFF. The full variable domain, its missing parts supplied by reference TRBV9 and TRBJ1-1, is DSGVTQTPKHLITATGQRVTLRCSPRSGDLSVYWYQQSLDQGLQFLIQYYNGEERAKGNILERFSAQQFPDLHSELNLSSLELGDSALYFCASSVGAGPTEAFFGQGTRLTVV.

The chain recombines TRBV5-6 with TRBJ2-7, with TRBD1 matching 11 bases. Germline V gene data show CDR1 as SGHDT and CDR2 as YYEEEE. This CDR3 contains 17 residues. Trimming took 4 bases from V and 1 from J; bases not matched to a gene: 10. CDR3 protein: CASSTGTGGIWSYEQYF. The DNA for the CDR3 is TGTGCCAGCAGCACTGGGACAGGGGGTATTTGGTCCTACGAGCAGTACTTC.

This clone came up a few times. The sample has other DNA sequences that encode this CDR3 too. V gene TRBV5-1 combines with J gene TRBJ2-6; 7 bases fit TRBD1. After removal of 3 bases from V and 2 bases from J, the junction contained 2 bases not matched to a gene. CDR3 length equals 15 residues. CDR1 is SGHRS, CDR2 YFSETQ, per germline. The CDR3 sequence: CASSSQGAGANVLTF. The DNA of the CDR3 is TGCGCCAGCAGCTCGCAGGGGGCTGGGGCCAACGTCCTGACTTTC.

The chain uses TRBV5-5 and TRBJ2-4; 14 bases align to TRBD2. There are 16 residues in the CDR3. Losses at the gene ends were 4 bases for V and 5 bases for J; bases not matched to a gene: 5. CDR1 is SGHKS and CDR2 is YYEKEE in the germline V gene (reference sequence). CDR3 DNA sequence: TGTGCCAGCAGCAAGGGACTAGCGGGAGTGGAAAACATTCAGTACTTC. Residues: CASSKGLAGVENIQYF. Based on the CDR3 plus reference TRBV5-5 and TRBJ2-4, the full variable domain is DAGVTQSPTHLIKTRGQQVTLRCSPISGHKSVSWYQQVLGQGPQFIFQYYEKEERGRGNFPDRFSARQFPNYSSELNVNALLLGDSALYLCASSKGLAGVENIQYFGAGTRLSVL.

This chain connects TRBV27 to TRBJ2-2; TRBD2 might be the D (5 bases). The V end was cut by 5 bases, the J end by 7 bases, with 8 bases between. The germline V gene encodes CDR1 MNHEY and CDR2 SMNVEV (reference sequence). CDR3 length equals 12 residues. CDR3 nucleotide sequence: TGTGCCAGCAGTGCTAGCATCGGGGAGCTGTTTTTT. Translating gives CASSASIGELFF.

V usage is TRBV28 and J usage is TRBJ2-7; 9 bases are shared with TRBD1. The CDR3 consists of 15 residues. V lost 5 bases, J lost 2 bases, and 7 bases stayed unmatched. CDR1 is MDHEN and CDR2 is SYDVKM in the germline V gene. The CDR3 nucleotides are TGTGCCAGCAGTCCTCGGGACAGGGCTACCTACGAGCAGTACTTC. This encodes CASSPRDRATYEQYF.

The chain is built from TRBV9 and TRBJ1-2; D uncertain. Trimming left V 4 bases short and J 8 bases short, with 18 bases between. Per the germline V gene, CDR1 is SGDLS and CDR2 is YYNGEE. This CDR3 is 14 amino acids long. The CDR3 loop reads CASSSTGLGSGYTF. The CDR3 DNA is TGTGCCAGCAGCTCAACCGGCCTGGGCTCGGGCTACACCTTC.

The chain combines TRBV5-6 with TRBJ2-2; D remains ambiguous. The CDR3 length is 14 residues. Trimming stripped 2 bases from V and 5 bases from J, with 10 bases between. Germline CDR1 reads SGHDT; CDR2 reads YYEEEE. The CDR3 bases are TGTGCCAGCAGCTTCCCCGACACAACCGGGGAGCTGTTTTTT. Amino acid sequence: CASSFPDTTGELFF.

The chain carries TRBV6-6 and TRBJ2-1, with D hard to call. There are 12 residues in the CDR3. V shed 4 bases and J shed 10 bases, with 11 bases lying between them. The germline V gene has CDR1 MNHNY and CDR2 SVGAGI (reference sequence). This chain's CDR3 is CASSSVLREQFF. The CDR3 coding sequence is TGTGCCAGCAGTTCCGTCCTCCGGGAGCAGTTCTTC.

V and J are TRBV3-1 (or the pseudogene TRBV3-2) and TRBJ2-1, with D possibly being TRBD2 (6 bases). Trimming shortened V by 1 base and J by 10 bases, and 11 bases separated the two germline ends. CDR1 and CDR2 (germline): LGHDT, YNNKEL (reference sequence). This CDR3 is built from 13 residues. The CDR3 DNA reads TGTGCCAGCAGCCAAGGGGGGAGGAGGGAGCAGTTCTTC. This codes for CASSQGGRREQFF.

This chain joins TRBV28 and TRBJ2-7; D perhaps matches TRBD1 (6 bases). Trimming cost V 5 bases and J 5 bases, with 13 bases left between them. This CDR3 has 13 amino acids. Per germline, CDR1 MDHEN and CDR2 SYDVKM. The CDR3, as DNA: TGTGCCAGCAGTCTCCGGGACACCCACGAGCAGTACTTC. Protein product: CASSLRDTHEQYF.

The chain links TRBV19 to TRBJ2-7; 11 positions match TRBD2. The CDR3 runs to 16 residues. V shed 6 bases, J shed 7 bases, and the junction held 14 bases outside the gene matches. Germline V gives CDR1 LNHDA, CDR2 SQIVND (reference sequence). The CDR3 is CASSTRLAGSLREQYF. CDR3 sequence (DNA): TGTGCCAGTAGCACACGACTAGCGGGATCACTAAGGGAGCAGTACTTC.

This clone appeared a single time. V is TRBV2 and J is TRBJ2-3; TRBD2 matches 9 bases. CDR1 and CDR2 (germline): SNHLY, FYNNEI. V was clipped by 6 bases and J by 6 bases; unmatched bases: 10. This CDR3 spans 15 amino acids. The CDR3 region has the DNA TGTGCCAGCAGCAAAGATAGCGGGAGAGGGGATACGCAGTATTTT. It translates to CASSKDSGRGDTQYF.

This chain joins TRBV7-2 and TRBJ2-3; TRBD1 aligns across 7 bases. This CDR3 contains 14 residues. Losses at the gene ends were 5 bases for V and 10 bases for J; bases not matched to a gene: 12. CDR1 and CDR2 (germline): SGHTA, FQGNSA. The DNA of the CDR3 is TGTGCCAGCAGCCCCCAAGGGGGCGCGATGGCGCAGTATTTT. Its translation is CASSPQGGAMAQYF.

The rearrangement uses TRBV24-1 and TRBJ1-1; weak D call: TRBD1 (5 bases). The ends were cut back, 3 bases at V and 10 bases at J, with 14 bases in the middle. This CDR3 contains 13 residues. Germline CDR1 and CDR2: KGHDR and SFDVKD. CDR3 amino acids: CATSDGAGGGAFF. The CDR3 DNA reads TGTGCCACCAGTGATGGGGCCGGGGGGGGAGCTTTCTTT.